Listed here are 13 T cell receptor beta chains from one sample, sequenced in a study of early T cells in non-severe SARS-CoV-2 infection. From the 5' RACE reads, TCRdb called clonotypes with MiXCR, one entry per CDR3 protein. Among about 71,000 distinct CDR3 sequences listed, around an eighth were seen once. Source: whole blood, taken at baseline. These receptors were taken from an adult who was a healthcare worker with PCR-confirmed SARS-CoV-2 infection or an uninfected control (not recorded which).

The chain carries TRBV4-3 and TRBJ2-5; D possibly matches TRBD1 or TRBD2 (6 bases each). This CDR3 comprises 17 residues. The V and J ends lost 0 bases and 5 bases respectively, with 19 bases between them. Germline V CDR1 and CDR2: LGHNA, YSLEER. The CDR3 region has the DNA TGCGCCAGCAGCCAAGATGCAAGGGGGGCGCAGACCGAGACCCAGTACTTC. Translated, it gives CASSQDARGAQTETQYF.

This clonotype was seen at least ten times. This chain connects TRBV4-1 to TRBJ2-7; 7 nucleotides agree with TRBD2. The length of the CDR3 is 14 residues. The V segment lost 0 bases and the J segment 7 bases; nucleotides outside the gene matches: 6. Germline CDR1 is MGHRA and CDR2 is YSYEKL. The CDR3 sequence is CASSQDPGGREQYF. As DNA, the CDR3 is TGCGCCAGCAGCCAAGATCCCGGGGGGAGGGAGCAGTACTTC.

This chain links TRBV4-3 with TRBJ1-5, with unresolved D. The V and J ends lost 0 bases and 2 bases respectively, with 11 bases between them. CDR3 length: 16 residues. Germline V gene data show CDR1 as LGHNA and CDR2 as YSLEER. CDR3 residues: CASSQDYAAGNQPQHF. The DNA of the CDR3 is TGCGCCAGCAGCCAAGATTACGCAGCGGGCAATCAGCCCCAGCATTTT.

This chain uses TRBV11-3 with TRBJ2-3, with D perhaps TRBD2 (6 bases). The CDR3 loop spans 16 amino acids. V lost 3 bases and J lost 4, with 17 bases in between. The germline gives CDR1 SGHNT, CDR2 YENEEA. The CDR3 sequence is CASSLGGSPVADTQYF. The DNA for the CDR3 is TGTGCCAGCAGCTTGGGGGGTTCTCCCGTAGCAGATACGCAGTATTTT.

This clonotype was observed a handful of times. The CDR3 DNA reads TGTGCCAGCAGCCCACGGGGAGGGGATGGCTACACCTTC. It codes for CASSPRGGDGYTF. This rearrangement joins TRBV5-5 to TRBJ1-2, with a tentative D call TRBD1 (5 bases). Trimming cost V 4 bases and J 6 bases, with 13 bases left between them. The CDR3 extends over 13 amino acids. Germline values: CDR1 SGHKS, CDR2 YYEKEE (reference sequence).

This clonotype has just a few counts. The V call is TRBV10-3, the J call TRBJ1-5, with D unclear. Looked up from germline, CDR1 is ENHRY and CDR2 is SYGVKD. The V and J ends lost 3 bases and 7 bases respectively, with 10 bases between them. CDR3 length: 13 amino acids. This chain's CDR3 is CAISDEGGQPQHF. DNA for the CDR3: TGTGCCATCAGTGACGAGGGAGGACAGCCCCAGCATTTT.

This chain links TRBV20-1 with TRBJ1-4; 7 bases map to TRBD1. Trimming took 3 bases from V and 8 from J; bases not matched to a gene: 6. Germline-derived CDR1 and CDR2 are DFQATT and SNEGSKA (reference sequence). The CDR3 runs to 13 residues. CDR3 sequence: CSASWAGGEKLFF. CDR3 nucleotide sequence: TGCAGTGCTAGTTGGGCAGGGGGAGAAAAACTGTTTTTT.

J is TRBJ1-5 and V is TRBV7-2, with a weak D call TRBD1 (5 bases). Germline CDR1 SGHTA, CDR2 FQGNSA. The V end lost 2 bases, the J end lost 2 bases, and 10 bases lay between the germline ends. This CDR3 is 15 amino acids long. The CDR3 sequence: CASSLPDSGNQPQHF. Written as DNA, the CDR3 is TGTGCCAGCAGCTTACCCGACAGTGGCAATCAGCCCCAGCATTTT.

The CDR3 is CASSLRRRATQDQPQHF. DNA for the CDR3: TGTGCCAGCAGCTTGCGGAGGCGCGCAACCCAGGATCAGCCCCAGCATTTT. J is TRBJ1-5 and V is TRBV7-4; D is ambiguous. Germline V gives CDR1 SGHVT, CDR2 SQSDAQ. V was shortened by 3 bases and J by 5 bases, with 20 bases between the two germline ends. The CDR3 is 17 amino acids.

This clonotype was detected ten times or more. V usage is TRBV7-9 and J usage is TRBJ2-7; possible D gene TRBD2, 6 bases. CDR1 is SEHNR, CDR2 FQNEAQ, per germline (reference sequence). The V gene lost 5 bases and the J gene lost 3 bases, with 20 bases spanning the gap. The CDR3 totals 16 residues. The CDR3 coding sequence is TGTGCCAGCAGCGATCTCCTCTCGGACGGGGGCTACGAGCAGTACTTC. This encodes CASSDLLSDGGYEQYF.

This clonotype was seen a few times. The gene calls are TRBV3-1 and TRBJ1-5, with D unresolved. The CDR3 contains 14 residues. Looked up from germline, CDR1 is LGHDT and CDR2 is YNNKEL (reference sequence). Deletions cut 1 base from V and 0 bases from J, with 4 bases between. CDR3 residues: CASSQGYSNQPQHF. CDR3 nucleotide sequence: TGTGCCAGCAGCCAAGGCTATAGCAATCAGCCCCAGCATTTT.

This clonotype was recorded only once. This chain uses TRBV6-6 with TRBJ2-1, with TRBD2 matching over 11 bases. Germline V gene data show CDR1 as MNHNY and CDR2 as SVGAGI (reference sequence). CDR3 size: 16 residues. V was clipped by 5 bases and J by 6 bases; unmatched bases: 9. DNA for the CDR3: TGTGCCAGCAGTGACGAACTAGCGGGGGCGGGCAATGAGCAGTTCTTC. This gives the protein CASSDELAGAGNEQFF.

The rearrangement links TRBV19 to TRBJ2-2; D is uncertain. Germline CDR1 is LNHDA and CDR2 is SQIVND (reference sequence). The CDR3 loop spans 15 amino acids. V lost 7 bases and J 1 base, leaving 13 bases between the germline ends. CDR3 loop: CASKFERGNTGELFF. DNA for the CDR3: TGTGCCAGTAAATTCGAGCGAGGGAACACCGGGGAGCTGTTTTTT.